This TCR beta chain was sequenced during a study of T cell changes during pregnancy in multiple sclerosis. Clones were read by immunoSEQ multiplex PCR, and TCRdb kept only the in-frame ones, dropping some. The repertoire holds under 45,000 clones, with approximately 96% as singletons. The germline V and J ends were trimmed by 0 bases and 0 bases, with 15 bases remaining between them. Germline assignment: CDR1 ENHRY and CDR2 SYGVKD. The CDR3 totals 17 residues. This clone appeared a single time. The V call is TRBV10-3, the J call TRBJ2-7; D ambiguous. The source of this sequence is a female donor with multiple sclerosis, enrolled in a pregnancy study. Sequences were derived from peripheral blood, sampled in the second trimester of pregnancy. CDR3 bases: TGTGCCATCAGTGAGTCAACCCCTGGAGTCAGCTCCTACGAGCAGTACTTC. Amino acid sequence: CAISESTPGVSSYEQYF.